Below, one TCR beta chain is given with its context. Enrollees, about 18 to 90 years old, lived in 24 US areas. Participants reported their clinical history, and cohort assignment relied on those reports. TCRdb's copy holds only in-frame clones and misses some; the assay was immunoSEQ multiplex PCR. The data hold 200,000 or so clones, with about nine tenths observed a single time. The data stem from a study of blood T cell repertoires in COVID-19. Study overall: Samples representing acute and convalescent COVID-19 were sourced from the United States, Italy and Spain. The analysed material was cDNA or gDNA that came from T cells, B-cell-depleted T cells, or PBMCs.

This clonotype was sampled from a woman between 35 and 50 years old with acute COVID-19. Material for sequencing was PBMCs or T cells enriched from blood (not recorded which).

The CDR3 coding sequence is TGTGCCAGCAGCAAAGAGCGGGGGGCCTACGAGCAGTACGTC. This encodes CASSKERGAYEQYV. The rearrangement links TRBV21-1 to TRBJ2-7; no DNA check was done on the table's D call, TRBD2. TRBV21-1 is marked as a pseudogene. The CDR3 is 14 residues long.